The clone carrying this T cell receptor beta chain was counted a single time. The entry originates in a study of blood T cell repertoires in COVID-19. About the research overall: There were acute and convalescent COVID-19 samples, and they came from the United States, Italy and Spain. In each case, the material was cDNA or gDNA derived from T cells, B-cell-depleted T cells, or PBMCs.

Authors' processing steps: Amplified reference gene primers provided the basis for estimating nucleated cell counts. Libraries were prepared by immunoSEQ multiplex PCR; TCRdb keeps only in-frame clonotypes and omits some of them. V and J calls and clone size come straight from that table; D and trimming were deduced from the DNA. The repertoire holds approximately 56,000 clones, with approximately 89% as singletons. The CDR3 extends over 15 amino acids. Looked up from germline, CDR1 is SGHTA and CDR2 is FQGTGA. The V end lost 3 bases, the J end lost 0 bases, and 9 bases lay between the germline ends.

This sequence was found in an elderly man with active or convalescent COVID-19. The sample consisted of peripheral blood. The J gene is TRBJ2-1, the V gene TRBV7-3, with D possibly TRBD2 on 5 matching bases. The CDR3 region has the DNA TGTGCCAGCAGCTTGAGCGGTAGCTCCTACAATGAGCAGTTCTTC. Its translation is CASSLSGSSYNEQFF.